The 5 T cell receptor beta chains given below trace back to one sample, sequenced in a study of T-cell reconstitution after alpha-beta-depleted transplantation in children. Library preparation (for TCRbeta) was performed with unique molecular identifiers. One entry per CDR3 protein results from TCRdb running MiXCR on the PCR reads. The sample contains 200,000 to 250,000 distinct CDR3 sequences, about a tenth of which appear only once. The specimen was PBMCs from the stem cell graft donor, collected from the stem cell graft. These receptors were obtained from a human donor who donated a stem cell graft to a child with acute lymphoblastic leukemia.

This clonotype has at least ten counts. This chain joins TRBV12-3 or TRBV12-4 and TRBJ2-1; 8 bases fit TRBD2. The CDR3 covers 14 residues. The V gene end was trimmed by 6 bases and the J gene end by 0 bases; junction bases not matched to a gene: 1. The CDR3: CASRLAGSYNEQFF. The CDR3 DNA follows: TGTGCCAGCAGGCTAGCGGGCTCCTACAATGAGCAGTTCTTC.

This clonotype was detected only a few times. The V gene is TRBV14, the J gene TRBJ2-1; 8 bases are a match to TRBD1. V was clipped by 4 bases and J by 2 bases; unmatched bases: 7. Germline V gene lookup returns CDR1 SGHDN and CDR2 FVKESK. CDR3 length: 16 amino acids. The CDR3 nucleotides are TGTGCCAGCAGCCCCCGACAGGGGATAACCTACAATGAGCAGTTCTTC. Encoded protein: CASSPRQGITYNEQFF.

This clonotype was picked up many times. The gene calls are TRBV7-8 and TRBJ2-2; 8 bases line up with TRBD2. The V gene's germline CDR1 is SGHVS and CDR2 FQNEAQ. V lost 4 bases to trimming and J lost 1 base; unmatched junction nucleotides: 8. The CDR3 is 17 residues long. The chain's CDR3 is CASSYYLTSENTGELFF. For the CDR3, the DNA is TGTGCCAGCAGCTACTACTTGACTAGCGAGAACACCGGGGAGCTGTTTTTT.

The table lists this clonotype with many counts. The chain's CDR3 is CASSLEPWTGRGEQYF. The CDR3 DNA follows: TGCGCCAGCAGCTTGGAACCCTGGACAGGGAGGGGCGAGCAGTACTTC. The chain joins TRBV5-1 to TRBJ2-7; possible D gene TRBD1, 8 bases. The ends were cut back, 0 bases at V and 6 bases at J, with 19 bases in the middle. Germline-derived CDR1 and CDR2 are SGHRS and YFSETQ. This CDR3 has 16 amino acids.

The chain uses TRBV7-9 and TRBJ2-3; D is unresolved. This CDR3 has 13 residues. CDR1 and CDR2 (germline): SEHNR, FQNEAQ (reference sequence). V lost 2 bases and J 3 bases, leaving 6 bases between the germline ends. The CDR3 DNA is TGTGCCAGCAGCTTATTGGAGACAGATACGCAGTATTTT. It is translated as CASSLLETDTQYF.